Listed below are T cell receptor beta chains from one sample, sequenced in a study of circulating CD8 cells and anti-PD-1 response in melanoma. TCRdb re-called the reads through MiXCR, storing one row per CDR3 protein. The sample carries roughly 210 distinct CDR3 sequences, 5% to 6.5% recorded once. The sequencing here drew on CD8+ T cells from PBMCs, taken at baseline or after one month of anti-PD-1 therapy (not recorded which). These TCRs come from a human donor with melanoma. Both conserved end residues are part of each CDR3. Each record gives: CDR3 DNA, CDR3 protein, CDR3 length, D gene, V gene, clone size, J gene. A D gene is named only where the DNA matches it firmly. Not all rows give a size; the values are once, few, many and, for expanded clones, a class.

cdr3_nt: TGTGCCAGTAGTTTTCAAGGACAGGGATATAATATTCAGTACTTC
cdr3_aa: CASSFQGQGYNIQYF
cdr3_length: 15
d_call: TRBD1
v_call: TRBV19
clone_size: few
j_call: TRBJ2-4

cdr3_nt: TGCAGCGCCGGGACAGGGGACTACGAGCAGTACTTC
cdr3_aa: CSAGTGDYEQYF
cdr3_length: 12
d_call: TRBD1
v_call: TRBV29-1
clone_size: hyperexpanded
j_call: TRBJ2-7

cdr3_nt: TGCGCCAGCAGCCAAGGCGTAGGGGAGCCCTCCTACGAGCAGTACTTC
cdr3_aa: CASSQGVGEPSYEQYF
cdr3_length: 16
d_call: NA
v_call: TRBV4-3
clone_size: large
j_call: TRBJ2-7

cdr3_nt: TGTGCCAGCAGTCCAGAGGATAGGGGGGATCGAGAGACCCAGTACTTC
cdr3_aa: CASSPEDRGDRETQYF
cdr3_length: 16
d_call: NA
v_call: TRBV28
clone_size: NA
j_call: TRBJ2-5

cdr3_nt: TGTGCCAGTAGTATCCCTGCAGGCCAGGGGGCAGATACGCAGTATTTT
cdr3_aa: CASSIPAGQGADTQYF
cdr3_length: 16
d_call: TRBD1
v_call: TRBV19
clone_size: large
j_call: TRBJ2-3

cdr3_nt: TGTGCCAGCAGCCCCTCGGGCGGGGGGAATCAGCCCCAGCATTTT
cdr3_aa: CASSPSGGGNQPQHF
cdr3_length: 15
d_call: NA
v_call: TRBV4-2
clone_size: large
j_call: TRBJ1-5

cdr3_nt: TGTGCCAGTAGTATAGAGGGACGGTACCAAGAGACCCAGTACTTC
cdr3_aa: CASSIEGRYQETQYF
cdr3_length: 15
d_call: NA
v_call: TRBV19
clone_size: medium-sized
j_call: TRBJ2-5

cdr3_nt: TGTGCCAGCAACGACAGATTGAACACTGAAGCTTTCTTT
cdr3_aa: CASNDRLNTEAFF
cdr3_length: 13
d_call: NA
v_call: TRBV27
clone_size: large
j_call: TRBJ1-1

cdr3_nt: TGTGCCAGCAGCGTAAGGCCCAACACCGGGGAGCTGTTTTTT
cdr3_aa: CASSVRPNTGELFF
cdr3_length: 14
d_call: NA
v_call: TRBV9
clone_size: large
j_call: TRBJ2-2

cdr3_nt: TGCGCCAGCAGCCCTAGGACAGAAGGCACCGGGGAGCTGTTTTTT
cdr3_aa: CASSPRTEGTGELFF
cdr3_length: 15
d_call: NA
v_call: TRBV4-1
clone_size: large
j_call: TRBJ2-2

cdr3_nt: TGTGCCACCAGCCCGGGACGCTTCAATCAGCCCCAGCATTTT
cdr3_aa: CATSPGRFNQPQHF
cdr3_length: 14
d_call: NA
v_call: TRBV24-1
clone_size: large
j_call: TRBJ1-5

cdr3_nt: TGTGCCAGCAGACCCGAGGGACTAGCGGGGGGGCTATACAATGAGCAGTTCTTC
cdr3_aa: CASRPEGLAGGLYNEQFF
cdr3_length: 18
d_call: TRBD2
v_call: TRBV28
clone_size: few
j_call: TRBJ2-1

cdr3_nt: TGTGCCAGCAGTTTGGGACTCTCGGGGACCCAGTACTTC
cdr3_aa: CASSLGLSGTQYF
cdr3_length: 13
d_call: NA
v_call: TRBV28
clone_size: medium-sized
j_call: TRBJ2-5

cdr3_nt: TGCAGTGCTGACTCGTCGGACAGTCCCTACGAGCAGTACTTC
cdr3_aa: CSADSSDSPYEQYF
cdr3_length: 14
d_call: NA
v_call: TRBV20-1
clone_size: medium-sized
j_call: TRBJ2-7

cdr3_nt: TGTGCCAGCAGCGCCCCCCGACTAGCGGGGGGCCTCACAGATACGCAGTATTTT
cdr3_aa: CASSAPRLAGGLTDTQYF
cdr3_length: 18
d_call: TRBD2
v_call: TRBV9
clone_size: large
j_call: TRBJ2-3

cdr3_nt: TGTGCCAGTAGACGCGCCGACGGTCCGTATCAGCCCCAGCATTTT
cdr3_aa: CASRRADGPYQPQHF
cdr3_length: 15
d_call: NA
v_call: TRBV19
clone_size: large
j_call: TRBJ1-5

cdr3_nt: TGTGCCACCAGTGAGCGGGGGGAGGACACCGGGGAGCTGTTTTTT
cdr3_aa: CATSERGEDTGELFF
cdr3_length: 15
d_call: TRBD2
v_call: TRBV24-1
clone_size: large
j_call: TRBJ2-2

cdr3_nt: TGTGCCAGCAGCAAACCGGGACTAGCGGGGTATAATGAGCAGTTCTTC
cdr3_aa: CASSKPGLAGYNEQFF
cdr3_length: 16
d_call: TRBD2
v_call: TRBV7-6
clone_size: medium-sized
j_call: TRBJ2-1

cdr3_nt: TGTGCCACTCGACGGGCCGCGAACACCGGGGAGCTGTTTTTT
cdr3_aa: CATRRAANTGELFF
cdr3_length: 14
d_call: NA
v_call: TRBV24-1
clone_size: large
j_call: TRBJ2-2

cdr3_nt: TGCGCCAGCAGCCAATTCGGGGGACCCTACGAGCAGTACTTC
cdr3_aa: CASSQFGGPYEQYF
cdr3_length: 14
d_call: NA
v_call: TRBV4-3
clone_size: medium-sized
j_call: TRBJ2-7

cdr3_nt: TGCGCCAGCAGCCAAGAGTTAGGCTCTGGGGCCAACGTCCTGACTTTC
cdr3_aa: CASSQELGSGANVLTF
cdr3_length: 16
d_call: NA
v_call: TRBV4-3
clone_size: large
j_call: TRBJ2-6

cdr3_nt: TGCGCCAGCAGCCAAGAACAGGGAACCGGGGCCAACGTCCTGACTTTC
cdr3_aa: CASSQEQGTGANVLTF
cdr3_length: 16
d_call: NA
v_call: TRBV4-3
clone_size: large
j_call: TRBJ2-6

cdr3_nt: TGTGCCAGTAGTATGCCAGGAGGACCAGATACGCAGTATTTT
cdr3_aa: CASSMPGGPDTQYF
cdr3_length: 14
d_call: NA
v_call: TRBV19
clone_size: medium-sized
j_call: TRBJ2-3

cdr3_nt: TGTGCCAGCAGTTTATCGCGTGGGGGAACCGGGGCCAACGTCCTGACTTTC
cdr3_aa: CASSLSRGGTGANVLTF
cdr3_length: 17
d_call: NA
v_call: TRBV27
clone_size: hyperexpanded
j_call: TRBJ2-6

cdr3_nt: TGTGCCAGCAGCCAATACTACCGTGGTGAAGCTTTCTTT
cdr3_aa: CASSQYYRGEAFF
cdr3_length: 13
d_call: NA
v_call: TRBV14
clone_size: NA
j_call: TRBJ1-1

cdr3_nt: TGTGCCAGCAGTTCCACCGGGACAGGGGTGTTCAGGGAGCAGTTCTTC
cdr3_aa: CASSSTGTGVFREQFF
cdr3_length: 16
d_call: TRBD1
v_call: TRBV28
clone_size: few
j_call: TRBJ2-1

cdr3_nt: TGCGGCGTTGAAGTGGTGAACACTGAAGCTTTCTTT
cdr3_aa: CGVEVVNTEAFF
cdr3_length: 12
d_call: NA
v_call: TRBV29-1
clone_size: once
j_call: TRBJ1-1

cdr3_nt: TGTGCCAGCAGCTTAGGCCCTAGCTCCTACAATGAGCAGTTCTTC
cdr3_aa: CASSLGPSSYNEQFF
cdr3_length: 15
d_call: NA
v_call: TRBV7-3
clone_size: large
j_call: TRBJ2-1

cdr3_nt: TGTGCCAGTAGTATTTGGGAAGGGCAGCCCCAGCATTTT
cdr3_aa: CASSIWEGQPQHF
cdr3_length: 13
d_call: NA
v_call: TRBV19
clone_size: large
j_call: TRBJ1-5

cdr3_nt: TGTGCCAGCAGCTCAGTGGGGAGGGCGGAAAATGAAAAACTGTTTTTT
cdr3_aa: CASSSVGRAENEKLFF
cdr3_length: 16
d_call: NA
v_call: TRBV7-6
clone_size: large
j_call: TRBJ1-4

cdr3_nt: TGTGCCAGCAGGCGGAGGGGGGGCAATCAGCCCCAGCATTTT
cdr3_aa: CASRRRGGNQPQHF
cdr3_length: 14
d_call: NA
v_call: TRBV2
clone_size: large
j_call: TRBJ1-5

cdr3_nt: TGTGCCAGCAGTACGGGCTACGAGCAGTACTTC
cdr3_aa: CASSTGYEQYF
cdr3_length: 11
d_call: NA
v_call: TRBV27
clone_size: large
j_call: TRBJ2-7